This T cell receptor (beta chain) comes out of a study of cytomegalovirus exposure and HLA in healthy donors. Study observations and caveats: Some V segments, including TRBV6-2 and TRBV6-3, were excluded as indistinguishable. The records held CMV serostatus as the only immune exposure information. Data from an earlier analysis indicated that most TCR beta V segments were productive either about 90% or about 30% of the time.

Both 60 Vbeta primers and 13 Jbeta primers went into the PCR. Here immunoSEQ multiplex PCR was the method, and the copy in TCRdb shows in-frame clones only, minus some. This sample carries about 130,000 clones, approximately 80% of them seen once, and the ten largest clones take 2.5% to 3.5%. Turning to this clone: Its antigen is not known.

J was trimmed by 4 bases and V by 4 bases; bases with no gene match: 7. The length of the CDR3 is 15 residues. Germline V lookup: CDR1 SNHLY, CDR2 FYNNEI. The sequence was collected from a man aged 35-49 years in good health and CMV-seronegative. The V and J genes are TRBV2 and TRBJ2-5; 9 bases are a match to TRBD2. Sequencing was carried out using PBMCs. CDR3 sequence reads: CASSVPRGGPETQYF. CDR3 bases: TGTGCCAGCAGTGTTCCGCGGGGGGGTCCAGAGACCCAGTACTTC. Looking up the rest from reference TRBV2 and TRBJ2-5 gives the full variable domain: EPEVTQTPSHQVTQMGQEVILRCVPISNHLYFYWYRQILGQKVEFLVSFYNNEISEKSEIFDDQFSVERPDGSNFTLKIRSTKLEDSAMYFCASSVPRGGPETQYFGPGTRLLVL.